Detailed here is one T cell receptor beta chain. This specimen comes from a study of blood T cell repertoires in COVID-19. Study as a whole: From the United States, Italy and Spain came samples of acute and convalescent COVID-19.

Sequencing was performed with immunoSEQ multiplex PCR; in TCRdb, only in-frame clones are kept and a portion is missing. The repertoire has hundreds of thousands of clones, around 86% of them found once; the top ten carry less than 1.6%. The sequencing input was peripheral blood. The receptor's source is a middle-aged woman who had recovered from COVID-19.

The CDR3 loop is CASSKTSTGAYSNQPQHF. CDR3 bases: TGTGCCAGCAGCAAAACGTCGACAGGGGCGTATAGCAATCAGCCCCAGCATTTT. The chain has TRBV21-1 and TRBJ1-5; TRBD1 reflects the table's D call only, with no check against the DNA. TRBV21-1 is recorded as a pseudogene. The CDR3 is 18 residues long.